This note documents a single T cell receptor beta chain sequence. These data come from a study of blood T cell repertoires in COVID-19. Study-level information: The samples span acute and convalescent COVID-19 from the United States, Italy and Spain. Sample material is recorded as cDNA or gDNA derived from T cells, B-cell-depleted T cells, or PBMCs.

In the authors' workflow: Amplification of reference gene primers was used by the study to estimate nucleated cell counts. The repertoire was sequenced with immunoSEQ multiplex PCR; TCRdb's copy has only in-frame clones and lacks some. That table supplies the V and J calls and clone size; D and trimming were determined from the DNA. The table has about 69,000 clones, roughly 73% seen once; the top ten hold roughly 50%. The TCR comes from a human donor in a cohort sampled during active COVID-19. The specimen was peripheral blood.

CDR3 sequence: CASSLLAVGRSYEQYF. The CDR3 bases are TGTGCCAGCAGTTTACTAGCGGTTGGCCGCTCCTACGAGCAGTACTTC. The chain has TRBV27 and TRBJ2-7; 7 bases are shared with TRBD2. J lost 0 bases, V lost 2 bases, and 7 bases had no gene match. Germline V CDR1 and CDR2: MNHEY, SMNVEV (reference sequence). This CDR3 contains 16 residues.